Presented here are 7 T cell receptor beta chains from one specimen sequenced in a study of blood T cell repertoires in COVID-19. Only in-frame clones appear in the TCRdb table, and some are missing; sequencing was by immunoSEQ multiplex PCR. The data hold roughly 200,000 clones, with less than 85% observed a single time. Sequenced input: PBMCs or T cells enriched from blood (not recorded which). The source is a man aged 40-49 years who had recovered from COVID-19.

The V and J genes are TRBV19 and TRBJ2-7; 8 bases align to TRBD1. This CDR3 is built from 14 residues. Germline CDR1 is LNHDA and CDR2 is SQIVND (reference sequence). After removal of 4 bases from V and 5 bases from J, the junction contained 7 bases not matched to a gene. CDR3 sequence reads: CASSKDRVIHEQYF. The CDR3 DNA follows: TGTGCCAGTAGTAAGGACAGGGTGATCCACGAGCAGTACTTC.

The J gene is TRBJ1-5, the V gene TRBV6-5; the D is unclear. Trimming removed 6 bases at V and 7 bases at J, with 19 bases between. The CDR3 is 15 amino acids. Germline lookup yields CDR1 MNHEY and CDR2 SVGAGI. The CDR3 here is CASSSAGSPGQPQHF. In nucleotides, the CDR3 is TGTGCCAGCAGCTCCGCGGGGAGCCCGGGGCAGCCCCAGCATTTT.

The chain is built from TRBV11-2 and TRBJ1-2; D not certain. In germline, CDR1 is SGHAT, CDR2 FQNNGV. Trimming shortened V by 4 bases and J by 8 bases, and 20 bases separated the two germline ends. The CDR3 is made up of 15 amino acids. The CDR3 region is CASSSNAGGPAGYTF. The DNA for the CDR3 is TGTGCCAGCAGCTCGAACGCCGGAGGGCCGGCGGGCTACACCTTC.

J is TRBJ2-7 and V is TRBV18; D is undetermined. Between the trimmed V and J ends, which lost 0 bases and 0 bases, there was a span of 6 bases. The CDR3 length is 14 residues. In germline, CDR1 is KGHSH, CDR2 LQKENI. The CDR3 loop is CASSPPKASYEQYF. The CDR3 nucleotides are TGTGCCAGCTCACCACCGAAAGCCTCCTACGAGCAGTACTTC.

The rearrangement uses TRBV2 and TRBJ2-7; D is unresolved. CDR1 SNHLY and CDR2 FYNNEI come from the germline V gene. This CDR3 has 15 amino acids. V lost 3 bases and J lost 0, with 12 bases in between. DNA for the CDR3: TGTGCCAGCAGTGAGAGCCCCGCCGGCTCCTACGAGCAGTACTTC. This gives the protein CASSESPAGSYEQYF.

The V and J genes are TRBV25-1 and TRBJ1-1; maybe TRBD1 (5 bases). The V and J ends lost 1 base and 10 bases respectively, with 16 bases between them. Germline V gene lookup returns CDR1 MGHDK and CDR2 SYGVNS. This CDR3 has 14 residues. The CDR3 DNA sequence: TGTGCCAGCAGTGAATCCCTCGACAGCCTCATAGCTTTCTTT. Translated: CASSESLDSLIAFF.

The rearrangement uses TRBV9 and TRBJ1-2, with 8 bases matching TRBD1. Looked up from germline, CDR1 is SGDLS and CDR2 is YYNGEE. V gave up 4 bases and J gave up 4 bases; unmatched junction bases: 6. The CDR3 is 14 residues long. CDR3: CASSNQDRGYGYTF. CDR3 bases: TGTGCCAGCAGCAACCAAGACAGGGGCTATGGCTACACCTTC.